This T cell receptor beta chain emerged from a study of blood T cell repertoires in COVID-19. Across the study: Samples of COVID-19 (acute and convalescent) were obtained from the United States, Italy and Spain. T cells, B-cell-depleted T cells, or PBMCs provided the cDNA or gDNA that served as material.

In the study's own analysis: Amplifying reference gene primers gave estimates of nucleated cell counts. The table came from immunoSEQ multiplex PCR; TCRdb's copy has only in-frame clones and leaves some out. V, J and clone size were drawn from that table, and D and trimming were deduced from the DNA. This table has 53,000 or so clones, roughly 77% appearing once. With 6 bases removed from V and 0 bases from J, the gap between germline ends came to 11 bases. The CDR3 has 13 residues. CDR1 SQVTM and CDR2 ANQGSEA come from the germline V gene. This sequence joins TRBV29-1 and TRBJ1-1; D ambiguous. This TCR was sampled from a man between 65 and 85 years old with active or convalescent COVID-19. The material sequenced was peripheral blood. The chain's CDR3 is CSVQQSLNTEAFF. In nucleotides, the CDR3 is TGCAGCGTACAACAGAGTCTGAACACTGAAGCTTTCTTT.